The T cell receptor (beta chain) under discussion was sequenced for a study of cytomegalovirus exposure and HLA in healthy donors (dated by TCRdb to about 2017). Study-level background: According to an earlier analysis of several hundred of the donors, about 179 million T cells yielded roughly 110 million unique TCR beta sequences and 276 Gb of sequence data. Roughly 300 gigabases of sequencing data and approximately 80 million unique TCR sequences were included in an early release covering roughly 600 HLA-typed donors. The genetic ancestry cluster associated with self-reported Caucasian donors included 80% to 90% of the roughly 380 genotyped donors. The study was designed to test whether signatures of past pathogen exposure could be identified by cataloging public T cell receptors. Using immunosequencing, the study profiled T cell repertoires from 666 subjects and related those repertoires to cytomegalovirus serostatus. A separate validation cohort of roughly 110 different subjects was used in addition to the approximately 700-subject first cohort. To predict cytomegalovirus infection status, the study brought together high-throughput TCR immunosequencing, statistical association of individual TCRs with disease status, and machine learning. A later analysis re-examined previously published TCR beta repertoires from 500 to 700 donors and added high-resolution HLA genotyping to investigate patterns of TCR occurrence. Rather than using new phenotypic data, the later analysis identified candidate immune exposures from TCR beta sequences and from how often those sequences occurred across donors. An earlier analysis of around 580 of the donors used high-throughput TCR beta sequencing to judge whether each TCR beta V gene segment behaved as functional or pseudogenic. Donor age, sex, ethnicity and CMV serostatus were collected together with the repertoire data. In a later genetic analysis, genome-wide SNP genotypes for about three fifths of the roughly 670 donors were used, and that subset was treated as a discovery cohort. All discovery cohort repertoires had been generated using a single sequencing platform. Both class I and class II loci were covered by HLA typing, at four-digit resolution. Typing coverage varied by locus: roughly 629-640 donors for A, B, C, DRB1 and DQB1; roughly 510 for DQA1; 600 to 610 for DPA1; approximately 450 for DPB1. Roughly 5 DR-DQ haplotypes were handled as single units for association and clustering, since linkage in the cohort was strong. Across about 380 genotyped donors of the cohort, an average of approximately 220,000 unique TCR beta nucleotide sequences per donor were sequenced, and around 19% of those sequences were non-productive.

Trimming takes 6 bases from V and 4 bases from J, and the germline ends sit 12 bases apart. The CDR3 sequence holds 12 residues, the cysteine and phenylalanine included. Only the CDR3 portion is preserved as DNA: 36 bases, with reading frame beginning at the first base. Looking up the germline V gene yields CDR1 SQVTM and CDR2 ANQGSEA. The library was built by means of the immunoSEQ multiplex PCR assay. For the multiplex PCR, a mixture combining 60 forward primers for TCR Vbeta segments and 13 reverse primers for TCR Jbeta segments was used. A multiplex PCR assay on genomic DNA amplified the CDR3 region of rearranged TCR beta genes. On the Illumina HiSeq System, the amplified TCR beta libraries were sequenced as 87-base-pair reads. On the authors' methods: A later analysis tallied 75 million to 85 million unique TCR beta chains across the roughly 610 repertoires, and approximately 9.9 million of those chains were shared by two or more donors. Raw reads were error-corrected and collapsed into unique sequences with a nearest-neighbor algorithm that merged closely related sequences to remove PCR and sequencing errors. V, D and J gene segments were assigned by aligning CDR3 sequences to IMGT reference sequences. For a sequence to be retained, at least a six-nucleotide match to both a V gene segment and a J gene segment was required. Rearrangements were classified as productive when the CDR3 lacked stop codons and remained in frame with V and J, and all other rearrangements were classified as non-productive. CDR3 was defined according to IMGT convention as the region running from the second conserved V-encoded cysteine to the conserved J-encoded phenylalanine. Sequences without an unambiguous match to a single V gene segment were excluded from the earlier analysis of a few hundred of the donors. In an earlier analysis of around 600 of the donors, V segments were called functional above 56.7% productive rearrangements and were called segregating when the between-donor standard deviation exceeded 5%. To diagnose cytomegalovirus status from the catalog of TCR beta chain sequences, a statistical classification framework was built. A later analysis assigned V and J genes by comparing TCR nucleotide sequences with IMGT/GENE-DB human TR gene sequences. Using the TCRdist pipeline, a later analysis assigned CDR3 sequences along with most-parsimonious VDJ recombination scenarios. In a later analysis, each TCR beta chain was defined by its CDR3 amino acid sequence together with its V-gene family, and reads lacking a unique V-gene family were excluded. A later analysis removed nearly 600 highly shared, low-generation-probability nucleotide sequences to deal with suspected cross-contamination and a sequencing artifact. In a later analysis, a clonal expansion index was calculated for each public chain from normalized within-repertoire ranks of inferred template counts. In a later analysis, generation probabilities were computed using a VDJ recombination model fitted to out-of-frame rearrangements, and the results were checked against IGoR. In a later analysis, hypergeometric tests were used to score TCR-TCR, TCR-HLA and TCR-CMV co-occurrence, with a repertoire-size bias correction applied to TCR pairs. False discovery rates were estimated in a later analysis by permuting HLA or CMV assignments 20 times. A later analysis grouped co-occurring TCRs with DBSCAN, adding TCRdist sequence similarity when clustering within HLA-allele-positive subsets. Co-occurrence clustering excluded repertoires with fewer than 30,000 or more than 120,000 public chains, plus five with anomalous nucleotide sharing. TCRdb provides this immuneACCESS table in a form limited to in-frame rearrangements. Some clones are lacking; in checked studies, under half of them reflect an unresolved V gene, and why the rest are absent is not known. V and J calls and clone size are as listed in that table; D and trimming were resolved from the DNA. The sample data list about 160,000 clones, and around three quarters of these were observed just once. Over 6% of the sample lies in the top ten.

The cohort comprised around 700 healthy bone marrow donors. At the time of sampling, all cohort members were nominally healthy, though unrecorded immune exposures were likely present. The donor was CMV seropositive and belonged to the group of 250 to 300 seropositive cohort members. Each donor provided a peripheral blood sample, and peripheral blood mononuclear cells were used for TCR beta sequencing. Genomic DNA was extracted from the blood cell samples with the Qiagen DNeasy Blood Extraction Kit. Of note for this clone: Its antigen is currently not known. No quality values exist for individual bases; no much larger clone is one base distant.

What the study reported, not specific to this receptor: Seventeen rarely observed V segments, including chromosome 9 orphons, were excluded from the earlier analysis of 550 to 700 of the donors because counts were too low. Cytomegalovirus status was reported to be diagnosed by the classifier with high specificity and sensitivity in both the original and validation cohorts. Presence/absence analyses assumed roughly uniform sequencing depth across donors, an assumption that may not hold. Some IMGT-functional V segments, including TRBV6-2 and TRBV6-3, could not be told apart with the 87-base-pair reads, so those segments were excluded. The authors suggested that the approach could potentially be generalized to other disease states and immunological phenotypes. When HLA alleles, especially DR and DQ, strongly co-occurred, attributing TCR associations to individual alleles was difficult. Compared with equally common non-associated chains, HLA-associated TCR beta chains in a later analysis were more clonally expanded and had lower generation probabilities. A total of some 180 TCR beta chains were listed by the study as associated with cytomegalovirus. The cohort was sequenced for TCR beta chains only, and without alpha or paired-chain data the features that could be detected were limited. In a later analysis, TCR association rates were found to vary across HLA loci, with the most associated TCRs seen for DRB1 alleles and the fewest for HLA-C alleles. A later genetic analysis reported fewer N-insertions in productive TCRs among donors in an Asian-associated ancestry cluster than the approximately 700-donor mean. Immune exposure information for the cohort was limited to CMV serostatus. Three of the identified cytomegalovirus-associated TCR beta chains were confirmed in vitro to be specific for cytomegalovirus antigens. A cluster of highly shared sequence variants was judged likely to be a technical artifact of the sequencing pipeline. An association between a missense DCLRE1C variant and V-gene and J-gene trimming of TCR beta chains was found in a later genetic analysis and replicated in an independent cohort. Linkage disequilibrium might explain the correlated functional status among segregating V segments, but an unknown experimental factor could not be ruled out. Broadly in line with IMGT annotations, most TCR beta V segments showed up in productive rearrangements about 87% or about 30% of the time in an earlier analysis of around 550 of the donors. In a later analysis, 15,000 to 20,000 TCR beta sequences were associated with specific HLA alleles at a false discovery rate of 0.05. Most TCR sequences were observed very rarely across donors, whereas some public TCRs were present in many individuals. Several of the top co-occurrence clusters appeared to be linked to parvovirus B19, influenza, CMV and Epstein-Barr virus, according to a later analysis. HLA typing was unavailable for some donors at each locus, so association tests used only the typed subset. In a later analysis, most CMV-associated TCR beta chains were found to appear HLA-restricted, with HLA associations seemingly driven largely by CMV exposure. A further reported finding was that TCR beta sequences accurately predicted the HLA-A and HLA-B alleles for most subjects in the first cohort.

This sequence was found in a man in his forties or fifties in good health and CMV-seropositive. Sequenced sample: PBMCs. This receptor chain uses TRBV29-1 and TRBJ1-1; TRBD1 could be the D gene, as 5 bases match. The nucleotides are TGCAGCGTATATCAGGGAGGCACTGAAGCTTTCTTT. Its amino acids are CSVYQGGTEAFF.